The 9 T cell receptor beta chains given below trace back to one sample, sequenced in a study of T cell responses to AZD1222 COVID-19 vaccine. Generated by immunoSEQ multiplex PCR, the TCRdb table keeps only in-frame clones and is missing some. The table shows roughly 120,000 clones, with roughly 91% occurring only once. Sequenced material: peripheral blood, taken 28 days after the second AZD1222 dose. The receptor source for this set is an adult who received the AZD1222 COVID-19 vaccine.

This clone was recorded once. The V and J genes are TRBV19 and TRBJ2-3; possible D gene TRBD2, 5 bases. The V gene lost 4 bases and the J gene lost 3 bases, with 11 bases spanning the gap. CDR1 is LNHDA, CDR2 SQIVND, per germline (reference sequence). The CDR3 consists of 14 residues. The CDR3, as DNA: TGTGCCAGTAGTACGGACGGGGATACAGATACGCAGTATTTT. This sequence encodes CASSTDGDTDTQYF. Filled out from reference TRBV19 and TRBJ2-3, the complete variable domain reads DGGITQSPKYLFRKEGQNVTLSCEQNLNHDAMYWYRQDPGQGLRLIYYSQIVNDFQKGDIAEGYSVSREKKESFPLTVTSAQKNPTAFYLCASSTDGDTDTQYFGPGTRLTVL.

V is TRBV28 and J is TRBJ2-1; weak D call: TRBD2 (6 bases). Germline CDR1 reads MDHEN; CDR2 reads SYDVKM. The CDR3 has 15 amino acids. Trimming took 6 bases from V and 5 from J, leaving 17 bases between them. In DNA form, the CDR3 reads TGTGCCAGCAGGGAGGGACTCCGATCCAACAATGAGCAGTTCTTC. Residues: CASREGLRSNNEQFF.

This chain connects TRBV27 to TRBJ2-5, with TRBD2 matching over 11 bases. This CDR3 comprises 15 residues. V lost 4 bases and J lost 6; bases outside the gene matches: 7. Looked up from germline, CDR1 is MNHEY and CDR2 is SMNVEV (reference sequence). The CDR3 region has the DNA TGTGCCAGCAGTTCCTCTAGCGGGAGGATGAAGACCCAGTACTTC. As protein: CASSSSSGRMKTQYF.

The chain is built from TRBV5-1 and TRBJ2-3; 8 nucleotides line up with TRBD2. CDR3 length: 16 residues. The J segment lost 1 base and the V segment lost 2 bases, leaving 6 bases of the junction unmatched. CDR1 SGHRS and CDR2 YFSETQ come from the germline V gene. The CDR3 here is CASSFTSGVGTDTQYF. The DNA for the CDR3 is TGCGCCAGCAGCTTCACTAGCGGAGTGGGCACAGATACGCAGTATTTT.

The CDR3 region is CATSPRYSPGSSTEQYF. CDR3 sequence (DNA): TGTGCCACCAGCCCTCGCTATTCTCCCGGGTCCAGCACCGAGCAGTACTTC. V and J are TRBV15 and TRBJ2-7, with D unclear. V lost 5 bases to trimming and J lost 6 bases, with 26 bases between them. The CDR3 is 17 amino acids. The germline CDR1 and CDR2 sequences are LNHNV and YYDKDF (reference sequence). Full variable domain (outside the CDR3, taken from reference TRBV15 and TRBJ2-7): DAMVIQNPRYQVTQFGKPVTLSCSQTLNHNVMYWYQQKSSQAPKLLFHYYDKDFNNEADTPDNFQSRRPNTSFCFLDIRSPGLGDTAMYLCATSPRYSPGSSTEQYFGPGTRLTVT.

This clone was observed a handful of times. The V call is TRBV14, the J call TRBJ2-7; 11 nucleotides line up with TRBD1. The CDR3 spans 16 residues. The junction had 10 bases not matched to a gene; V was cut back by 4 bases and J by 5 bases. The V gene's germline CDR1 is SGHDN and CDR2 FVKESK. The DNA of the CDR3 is TGTGCCAGCAGCCCCAGCCGGGACAGGGGGATCCACGAGCAGTACTTC. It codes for CASSPSRDRGIHEQYF.

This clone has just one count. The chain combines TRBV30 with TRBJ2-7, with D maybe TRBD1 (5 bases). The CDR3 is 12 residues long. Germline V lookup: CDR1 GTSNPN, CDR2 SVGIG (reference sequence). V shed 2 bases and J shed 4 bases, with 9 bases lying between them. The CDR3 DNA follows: TGTGCCTGGAGTATTCAGGGATACGAGCAGTACTTC. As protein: CAWSIQGYEQYF.

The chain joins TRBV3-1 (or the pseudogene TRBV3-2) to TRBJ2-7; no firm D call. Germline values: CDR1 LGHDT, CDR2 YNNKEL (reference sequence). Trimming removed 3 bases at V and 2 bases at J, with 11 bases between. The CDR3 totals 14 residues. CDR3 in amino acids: CASSHGRNAYEQYF. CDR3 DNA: TGTGCCAGCAGCCACGGGCGGAACGCCTACGAGCAGTACTTC.

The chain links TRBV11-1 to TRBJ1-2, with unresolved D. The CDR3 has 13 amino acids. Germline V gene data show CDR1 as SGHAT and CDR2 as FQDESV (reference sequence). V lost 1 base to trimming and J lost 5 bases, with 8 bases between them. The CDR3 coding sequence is TGTGCCAGCAGCTTAGAAGGAGGATATGGCTACACCTTC. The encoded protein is CASSLEGGYGYTF.